Described below is a single T cell receptor (beta chain) sequence and its context. The antigen is unknown. The data are from a study of cytomegalovirus exposure and HLA in healthy donors. Overall study: The same platform used for the 650 to 850 first-cohort repertoires was also used for the roughly 120 validation repertoires, as a later analysis reported. Findings and caveats of the study: A classifier reportedly called cytomegalovirus status with high sensitivity and specificity. Most TCR sequences proved rare, with some public TCRs found in many donors.

Germline V gives CDR1 LGHNA, CDR2 YNFKEQ. This CDR3 contains 16 residues. The V end was cut by 3 bases, the J end by 0 bases, with 11 bases between. The donors were part of the validation cohort of 120 subjects. That cohort was separate from the first cohort, which comprised some 670 subjects. Generated by immunoSEQ multiplex PCR, the TCRdb table keeps only in-frame clones and is missing some. This repertoire shows more than 90,000 clones, about 88% found once; its top ten account for approximately 4.5%. J is TRBJ1-4 and V is TRBV4-2, with D possibly TRBD1 on 6 matching bases. The sequence was obtained from a man aged 18 to 29 in good health and CMV-seropositive. Sequenced material: PBMCs. The CDR3 here is CASSHPQGATNEKLFF. For the CDR3, the DNA is TGTGCCAGCAGCCACCCACAGGGAGCAACTAATGAAAAACTGTTTTTT.